One sample yielded the 17 T cell receptor beta chains listed below, sequenced in a study of T cells after yellow fever vaccination. In TCRdb, the 5' RACE reads were re-called with MiXCR into one record per CDR3 protein. The data contain under 300,000 distinct CDR3 sequences, less than 9% of them seen just once; the ten biggest clones take up around 0.9%. Sequences were derived from CD4+ T cells sorted from PBMCs, sampled 15 days after the yellow fever booster vaccination. The receptors were gathered from a man aged 25 to 40 who received the YFV17D yellow fever vaccine.

This clonotype was detected many times. The gene calls are TRBV5-5 and TRBJ1-4; weak D call: TRBD1 (5 bases). Germline V lookup: CDR1 SGHKS, CDR2 YYEKEE (reference sequence). Trimming removed 1 base from V and 7 bases from J, with 20 bases in between. The CDR3 loop spans 17 amino acids. The CDR3 spells CASSLQTTGAIGEKLFF. DNA for the CDR3: TGTGCCAGCAGCTTGCAAACCACCGGGGCCATAGGTGAAAAACTGTTTTTT. Combining the CDR3 with reference TRBV5-5 and TRBJ1-4 gives the whole variable domain DAGVTQSPTHLIKTRGQQVTLRCSPISGHKSVSWYQQVLGQGPQFIFQYYEKEERGRGNFPDRFSARQFPNYSSELNVNALLLGDSALYLCASSLQTTGAIGEKLFFGSGTQLSVL.

Points on this clonotype: This may arise from a read error, as a much more abundant clone is one base away. The rearrangement joins TRBV18 to TRBJ2-7; 7 bases fit TRBD2. The CDR3 loop spans 14 amino acids. Germline values: CDR1 KGHSH, CDR2 LQKENI. Trimming removed 6 bases from V and 0 bases from J; junction bases left unmatched: 5. This chain's CDR3 is CASSLSGCSYEQYF. CDR3 in DNA: TGTGCCAGCTCTCTTAGCGGGTGCTCCTACGAGCAGTACTTC.

The V gene is TRBV11-2, the J gene TRBJ2-2, with 12 bases aligning to TRBD2. Per the germline V gene, CDR1 is SGHAT and CDR2 is FQNNGV. There are 14 residues in the CDR3. The V and J ends lost 7 bases and 6 bases, in that order; junction bases with no gene match: 3. CDR3 region: CASTTSGRPGELFF. The CDR3 DNA follows: TGTGCCAGCACGACTAGCGGGAGACCCGGGGAGCTGTTTTTT.

The CDR3 here is CSATGTSGAGVEQYF. The CDR3 nucleotides are TGCAGTGCTACCGGGACTAGCGGGGCAGGGGTGGAGCAGTACTTC. This chain uses TRBV20-1 with TRBJ2-7; TRBD2 matches at 13 bases. V was pared by 4 bases and J by 7 bases, with 10 bases of the junction left unmatched. Per germline, CDR1 DFQATT and CDR2 SNEGSKA (reference sequence). The CDR3 spans 15 residues.

This clonotype was counted only a few times. The rearrangement uses TRBV18 and TRBJ2-2; no clear D gene. Germline CDR1 reads KGHSH; CDR2 reads LQKENI. Trimming removed 0 bases at V and 0 bases at J, with 11 bases between. The CDR3 length is 17 residues. The DNA of the CDR3 is TGTGCCAGCTCACCACCCAATTCTGTCGCGAACACCGGGGAGCTGTTTTTT. It specifies CASSPPNSVANTGELFF.

Note on this clonotype: A much more abundant neighbour one base away suggests this may be a read error. V and J are TRBV29-1 and TRBJ2-1; no definite D call. V was cut by 6 bases and J by 5 bases, with 17 bases left in between. There are 14 residues in the CDR3. Germline loops: CDR1 SQVTM, CDR2 ANQGSEA. The CDR3 loop reads CSVVSLATHNEQFF. CDR3 bases: TGCAGCGTCGTCTCCCTCGCCACCCACAATGAGCAGTTCTTC.

This chain joins TRBV7-2 and TRBJ2-5, with a tentative D call TRBD2 (6 bases). V shed 5 bases and J shed 7 bases, with 17 bases lying between them. Germline CDR1 reads SGHTA; CDR2 reads FQGNSA. This CDR3 contains 14 residues. CDR3 sequence: CASSTRDGGLTQYF. The CDR3 DNA follows: TGTGCCAGCAGCACGCGGGACGGGGGTTTGACCCAGTACTTC.

The J gene is TRBJ2-7, the V gene TRBV27; 8 nucleotides agree with TRBD2. Germline loops: CDR1 MNHEY, CDR2 SMNVEV (reference sequence). J was trimmed by 3 bases and V by 9 bases; bases with no gene match: 4. CDR3 length: 12 residues. DNA of the CDR3: TGTGCCAGGAGAAGCGGGAGCTACGAGCAGTACTTC. Amino acid sequence: CARRSGSYEQYF.

This clonotype was seen only a few times. The rearrangement uses TRBV5-1 and TRBJ1-2, with D perhaps TRBD1 (6 bases). Trimming shortened V by 4 bases and J by 4 bases, and 17 bases separated the two germline ends. Germline CDR1 is SGHRS and CDR2 is YFSETQ. This CDR3 has 15 residues. DNA for the CDR3: TGCGCCAGCAGCACCGGGGGCGCAGGCGGCTATGGCTACACCTTC. Translating it yields CASSTGGAGGYGYTF. Complete variable domain (other parts from reference TRBV5-1 and TRBJ1-2): KAGVTQTPRYLIKTRGQQVTLSCSPISGHRSVSWYQQTPGQGLQFLFEYFSETQRNKGNFPGRFSGRQFSNSRSEMNVSTLELGDSALYLCASSTGGAGGYGYTFGSGTRLTVV.

V usage is TRBV29-1 and J usage is TRBJ2-7; the match to TRBD2 covers 8 bases. This CDR3 contains 12 residues. Unmatched junction bases numbered 6, after V lost 6 bases and J lost 5 bases. CDR1 and CDR2 from the germline V gene are SQVTM and ANQGSEA. Here the CDR3 reads CSVARGGDEQYF. CDR3 nucleotides: TGCAGCGTAGCTCGGGGGGGCGACGAGCAGTACTTC.

V usage is TRBV20-1 and J usage is TRBJ2-3, with D possibly TRBD1 on 6 matching bases. V was trimmed by 6 bases and J by 5 bases, leaving 15 bases between them. Germline assignment: CDR1 DFQATT and CDR2 SNEGSKA (reference sequence). CDR3 size: 13 residues. The CDR3 spells CSAPRTAKDTQYF. CDR3 bases: TGCAGTGCCCCTAGGACAGCTAAAGATACGCAGTATTTT.

This clonotype has ten or more counts. CDR3 region: CSATGRGRSYNEQFF. CDR3 bases: TGCAGTGCTACAGGACGGGGACGCTCCTACAATGAGCAGTTCTTC. This chain connects TRBV20-1 to TRBJ2-1, with D perhaps given as TRBD1 or TRBD2 (5 bases each). Trimming took off 4 bases at V and 0 bases at J, with 13 bases between the two ends. Looked up from germline, CDR1 is DFQATT and CDR2 is SNEGSKA (reference sequence). CDR3 length: 15 residues.

This chain uses TRBV7-9 with TRBJ1-4; TRBD1 agrees at 7 bases. Trimming removed 5 bases from V and 3 bases from J; junction bases left unmatched: 12. CDR1 and CDR2 from the germline V gene are SEHNR and FQNEAQ (reference sequence). CDR3 length: 17 residues. The CDR3 reads CASSLWLGQGANEKLFF. The CDR3 DNA follows: TGTGCCAGCAGCCTTTGGCTAGGGCAGGGGGCTAATGAAAAACTGTTTTTT.

This clonotype has at least ten counts. The chain has TRBV7-2 and TRBJ2-2; D is ambiguous. Per germline, CDR1 SGHTA and CDR2 FQGNSA. Trimming removed 7 bases at V and 0 bases at J, with 9 bases between. This CDR3 has 14 amino acids. CDR3 nucleotides: TGTGCCAGCACCCCGGGCCCGAACACCGGGGAGCTGTTTTTT. Protein product: CASTPGPNTGELFF.

V usage is TRBV7-2 and J usage is TRBJ2-7, with D possibly matching TRBD1 (5 bases). The CDR3 length is 14 residues. The ends were cut back, 1 base at V and 1 base at J, with 8 bases in the middle. Germline assignment: CDR1 SGHTA and CDR2 FQGNSA. CDR3 nucleotide sequence: TGTGCCAGCAGCTTAGATCGACAGTCCTACGAGCAGTACTTC. It yields the protein CASSLDRQSYEQYF.

This clonotype showed up just a few times. The chain couples TRBV20-1 to TRBJ2-1; D possibly corresponds to TRBD1 (6 bases). CDR1 DFQATT and CDR2 SNEGSKA come from the germline V gene (reference sequence). There are 10 residues in the CDR3. V lost 6 bases and J lost 10, with 10 bases in between. In DNA, the CDR3 is TGCAGTGCGGGCAGGGGCGAGCAGTTCTTC. Translated, it gives CSAGRGEQFF.

The sample holds a few counts of this clonotype. The chain uses TRBV6-1 and TRBJ2-3; TRBD1 aligns across 8 bases. V shed 8 bases and J 6 bases; nucleotides not matched to a gene: 13. Germline V gene data show CDR1 as MNHNS and CDR2 as SASEGT. The CDR3 extends over 15 amino acids. This chain's CDR3 is CASSGLHGDRDTQYF. For the CDR3, the DNA is TGTGCCAGCTCAGGCTTACACGGGGACAGGGATACGCAGTATTTT.